This is a list of T cell receptor beta chains from one sample in a study of T cell responses to AZD1222 COVID-19 vaccine. Only in-frame clones appear in the TCRdb table, and some are missing; sequencing was by immunoSEQ multiplex PCR. The data contain 70,000 to 85,000 clones, roughly 85% of them singletons. Sequences were derived from peripheral blood, sampled 28 days after the second AZD1222 dose. These receptors came from an adult who received the AZD1222 COVID-19 vaccine. The CDR3 runs from the conserved cysteine through the conserved F or W. The order of the fields is clone size, V gene, J gene, D gene, CDR3 protein, CDR3 DNA. D genes are given only for firm matches. Clone sizes are given selectively: once, few, many, or a class where the clone is expanded.

>.|TRBV2|TRBJ2-2|.
CASSAQVYTGELFF
TGTGCCAGCAGTGCCCAGGTGTACACCGGGGAGCTGTTTTTT
>few|TRBV5-6|TRBJ1-2|TRBD1
CASSPDRGSYGYTF
TGTGCCAGCAGCCCGGACAGGGGCAGCTATGGCTACACCTTC
>.|TRBV4-1|TRBJ1-5|TRBD1
CASSQTQGARNQPQHF
TGCGCCAGCAGCCAGACGCAGGGGGCCCGCAATCAGCCCCAGCATTTT
>.|TRBV7-9|TRBJ1-2|.
CASSPRVSDYGYTF
TGTGCCAGCAGCCCTCGGGTCTCCGATTATGGCTACACCTTC
>once|TRBV7-9|TRBJ2-5|.
CASSLGRRETQYF
TGTGCCAGCAGCCTGGGACGGAGAGAGACCCAGTACTTC
>.|TRBV6-1|TRBJ1-1|.
CASSEEGKGHWPTEAFF
TGTGCCAGCAGTGAAGAAGGAAAGGGGCATTGGCCCACTGAAGCTTTCTTT
>.|TRBV4-3|TRBJ1-5|.
CASSQDNRGAGQPQHF
TGCGCCAGCAGCCAAGATAACCGGGGGGCTGGCCAGCCCCAGCATTTT
>once|TRBV28|TRBJ1-2|.
CASSLAFAQEGGYTF
TGTGCCAGCAGTTTAGCCTTCGCCCAGGAGGGTGGCTACACCTTC
>.|TRBV28|TRBJ2-1|.
CASSWGVREQFF
TGTGCCAGCAGCTGGGGGGTTCGTGAGCAGTTCTTC
>.|TRBV3-1/TRBV3-2|TRBJ2-1|TRBD1
CASSQQGNPYNEQFF
TGTGCCAGCAGTCAACAGGGGAATCCTTACAATGAGCAGTTCTTC
>.|TRBV6-4|TRBJ1-1|.
CASSREKNTEAFF
TGTGCCAGCAGTCGGGAAAAAAACACTGAAGCTTTCTTT
>.|TRBV9|TRBJ1-2|TRBD1
CASSAGQGLKNYGYTF
TGTGCCAGCAGCGCCGGACAGGGGCTAAAAAACTATGGCTACACCTTC
>once|TRBV7-9|TRBJ2-7|TRBD2
CASSLAGGPQGQYF
TGTGCCAGCAGCTTAGCGGGAGGGCCGCAGGGGCAGTACTTC
>.|TRBV3-1/TRBV3-2|TRBJ2-2|TRBD2
CASSQETSGAGELFF
TGTGCCAGCAGCCAAGAAACTAGCGGGGCCGGGGAGCTGTTTTTT
>.|TRBV7-9|TRBJ2-5|TRBD1
CASSATGLQTQYF
TGTGCCAGCAGCGCGACAGGGTTACAGACCCAGTACTTC
>.|TRBV19|TRBJ1-2|.
CATGVPDSRTNYGYTF
TGTGCCACAGGGGTCCCGGACAGTCGAACTAACTATGGCTACACCTTC
>.|TRBV15|TRBJ2-3|.
CATSRALEPHTDTQYF
TGTGCCACCAGCAGAGCCCTCGAGCCCCACACAGATACGCAGTATTTT
>.|TRBV18|TRBJ1-1|TRBD1
CASSPDQTGGTEAFF
TGTGCCAGCTCACCCGATCAGACAGGGGGCACTGAAGCTTTCTTT